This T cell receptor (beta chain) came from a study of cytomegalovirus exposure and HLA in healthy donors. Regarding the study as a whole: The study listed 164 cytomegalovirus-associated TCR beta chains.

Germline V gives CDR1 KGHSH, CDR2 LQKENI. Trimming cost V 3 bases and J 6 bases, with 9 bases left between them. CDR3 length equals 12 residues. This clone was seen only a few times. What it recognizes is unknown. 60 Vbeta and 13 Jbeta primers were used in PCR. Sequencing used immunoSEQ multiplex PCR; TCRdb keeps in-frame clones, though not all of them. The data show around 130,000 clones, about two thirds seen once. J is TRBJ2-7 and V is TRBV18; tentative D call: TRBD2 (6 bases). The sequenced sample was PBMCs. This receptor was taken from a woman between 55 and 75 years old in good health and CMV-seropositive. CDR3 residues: CASSPGGSEQYF. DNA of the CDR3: TGTGCCAGCTCACCCGGGGGAAGCGAGCAGTACTTC. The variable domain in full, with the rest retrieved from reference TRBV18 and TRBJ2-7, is NAGVMQNPRHLVRRRGQEARLRCSPMKGHSHVYWYRQLPEEGLKFMVYLQKENIIDESGMPKERFSAEFPKEGPSILRIQQVVRGDSAAYFCASSPGGSEQYFGPGTRLTVT.